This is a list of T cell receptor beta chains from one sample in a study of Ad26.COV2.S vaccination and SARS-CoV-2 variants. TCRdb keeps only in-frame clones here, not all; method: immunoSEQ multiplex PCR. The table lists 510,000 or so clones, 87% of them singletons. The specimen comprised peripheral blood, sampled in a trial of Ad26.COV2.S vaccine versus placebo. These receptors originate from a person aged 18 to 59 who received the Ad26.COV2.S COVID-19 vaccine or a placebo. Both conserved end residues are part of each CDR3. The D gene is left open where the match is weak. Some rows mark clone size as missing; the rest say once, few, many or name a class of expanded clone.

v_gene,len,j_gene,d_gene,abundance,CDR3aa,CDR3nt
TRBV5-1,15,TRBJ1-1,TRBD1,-,CASSALRQGNTEAFF,TGCGCCAGCAGCGCATTACGACAGGGGAATACTGAAGCTTTCTTT
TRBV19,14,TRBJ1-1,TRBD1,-,CASTLAGQDTEAFF,TGTGCCAGTACACTCGCGGGACAGGACACTGAAGCTTTCTTT
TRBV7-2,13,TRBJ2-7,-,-,CASSAAGTYEQYF,TGTGCCAGCAGCGCCGCTGGCACTTACGAGCAGTACTTC
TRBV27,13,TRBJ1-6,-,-,CASSFGGNSPLHF,TGTGCCAGCAGTTTTGGGGGGAATTCACCCCTCCACTTT
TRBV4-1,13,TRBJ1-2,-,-,CASSQVVGSNDTF,TGCGCCAGCAGCCAAGTTGTGGGATCCAATGATACCTTC
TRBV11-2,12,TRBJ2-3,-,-,CASSSLAGTQYF,TGTGCCAGCAGCTCGTTAGCTGGGACGCAGTATTTT
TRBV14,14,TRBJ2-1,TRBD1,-,CASSRGDRASEQFF,TGTGCCAGCAGCCGCGGGGACAGGGCTAGTGAGCAGTTCTTC
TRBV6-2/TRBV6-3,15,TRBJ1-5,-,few,CASSSRRGLNQPQHF,TGTGCCAGCAGTTCCAGGCGGGGCCTCAATCAGCCCCAGCATTTT
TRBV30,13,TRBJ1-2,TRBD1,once,CAATGGTDYGYTF,TGTGCCGCCACAGGGGGGACAGACTATGGCTACACCTTC
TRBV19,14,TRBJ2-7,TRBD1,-,CASSRTGGLYEQYF,TGTGCCAGTAGCAGGACAGGGGGTCTCTACGAGCAGTACTTC
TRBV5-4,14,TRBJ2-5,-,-,CASSSLLEGETQYF,TGTGCCAGCAGCTCCCTTCTAGAGGGGGAGACCCAGTACTTC
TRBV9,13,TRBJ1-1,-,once,CASSRDVNTEAFF,TGTGCCAGCAGTCGGGACGTGAACACTGAAGCTTTCTTT
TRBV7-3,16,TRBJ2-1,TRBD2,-,CASSSRLAPGHNEQFF,TGTGCCAGCAGCTCCCGACTAGCTCCCGGCCACAATGAGCAGTTCTTC
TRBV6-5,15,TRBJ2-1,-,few,CASREGFLGGYEQFF,TGTGCCAGCAGGGAGGGCTTTTTGGGCGGCTATGAGCAGTTCTTC
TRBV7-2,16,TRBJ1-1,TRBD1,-,CASSFTGTGAGTEAFF,TGTGCCAGCAGCTTCACCGGGACAGGGGCCGGCACTGAAGCTTTCTTT
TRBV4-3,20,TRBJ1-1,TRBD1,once,CASNPRVREEQGEVNTEAFF,TGCGCCAGCAACCCAAGGGTCAGGGAGGAACAGGGGGAAGTGAACACTGAAGCTTTCTTT
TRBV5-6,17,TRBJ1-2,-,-,CASCHISSVLAIYGYTF,TGTGCCAGCTGCCATATTAGTTCGGTTTTAGCCATCTATGGCTACACCTTC
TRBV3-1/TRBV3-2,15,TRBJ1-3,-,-,CASSQRQVGKNTIYF,TGTGCCAGCAGCCAAAGACAGGTGGGGAAAAACACCATATATTTT
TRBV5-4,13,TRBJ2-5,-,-,CASSLLTGRTQYF,TGTGCCAGCAGCTTGCTCACGGGGAGGACCCAGTACTTC
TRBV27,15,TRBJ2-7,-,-,CASSLRSGSVIEQYF,TGTGCCAGCAGCCTGAGGAGTGGATCGGTGATCGAGCAGTACTTC
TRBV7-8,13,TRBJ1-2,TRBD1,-,CASTTRTGYFRIF,TGTGCCAGCACCACAAGGACAGGGTATTTTAGGATCTTC
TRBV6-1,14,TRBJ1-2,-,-,CASSEGSQGYGYTF,TGTGCCAGCAGTGAAGGTAGCCAGGGCTATGGCTACACCTTC
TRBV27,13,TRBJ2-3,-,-,CASSLSGWVTQYF,TGTGCCAGCAGTTTATCAGGGTGGGTTACGCAGTATTTT
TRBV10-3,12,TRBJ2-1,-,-,CAISHRNNEQFF,TGTGCCATCAGCCACAGGAACAATGAGCAGTTCTTC
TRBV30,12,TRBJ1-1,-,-,CAWSLGNTEAFF,TGTGCCTGGAGTTTAGGGAACACTGAAGCTTTCTTT
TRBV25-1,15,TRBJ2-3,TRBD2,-,CASSDPGLRPDTQYF,TGTGCCAGCAGTGACCCGGGACTACGCCCAGATACGCAGTATTTT
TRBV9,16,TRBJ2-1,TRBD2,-,CASSALTSGRLGEQFF,TGTGCCAGCAGCGCCCTAACTAGCGGGAGGTTGGGTGAGCAGTTCTTC
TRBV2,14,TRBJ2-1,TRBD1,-,CASTTGTDYNEQFF,TGTGCCAGCACAACCGGGACAGACTACAATGAGCAGTTCTTC
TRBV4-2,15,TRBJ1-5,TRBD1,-,CASSQGTGWDQPQHF,TGTGCCAGCAGCCAAGGGACAGGGTGGGATCAGCCCCAGCATTTT